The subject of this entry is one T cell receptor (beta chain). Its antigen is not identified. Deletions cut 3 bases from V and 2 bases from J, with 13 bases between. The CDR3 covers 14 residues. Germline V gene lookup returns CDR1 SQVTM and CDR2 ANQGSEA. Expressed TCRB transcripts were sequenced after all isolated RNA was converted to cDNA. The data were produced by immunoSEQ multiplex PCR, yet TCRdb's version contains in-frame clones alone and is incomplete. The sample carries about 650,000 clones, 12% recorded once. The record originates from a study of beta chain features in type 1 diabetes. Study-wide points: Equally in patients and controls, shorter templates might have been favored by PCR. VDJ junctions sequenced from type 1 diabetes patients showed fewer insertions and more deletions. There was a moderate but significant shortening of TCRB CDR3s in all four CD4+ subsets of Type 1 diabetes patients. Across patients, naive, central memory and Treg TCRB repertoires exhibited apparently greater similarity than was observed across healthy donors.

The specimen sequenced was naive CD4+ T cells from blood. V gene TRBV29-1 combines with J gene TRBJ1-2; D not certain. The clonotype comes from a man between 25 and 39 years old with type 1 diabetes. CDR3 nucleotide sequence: TGCAGCGTTGAGACATCCCAAAGGAACTATGGCTACACCTTC. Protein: CSVETSQRNYGYTF.